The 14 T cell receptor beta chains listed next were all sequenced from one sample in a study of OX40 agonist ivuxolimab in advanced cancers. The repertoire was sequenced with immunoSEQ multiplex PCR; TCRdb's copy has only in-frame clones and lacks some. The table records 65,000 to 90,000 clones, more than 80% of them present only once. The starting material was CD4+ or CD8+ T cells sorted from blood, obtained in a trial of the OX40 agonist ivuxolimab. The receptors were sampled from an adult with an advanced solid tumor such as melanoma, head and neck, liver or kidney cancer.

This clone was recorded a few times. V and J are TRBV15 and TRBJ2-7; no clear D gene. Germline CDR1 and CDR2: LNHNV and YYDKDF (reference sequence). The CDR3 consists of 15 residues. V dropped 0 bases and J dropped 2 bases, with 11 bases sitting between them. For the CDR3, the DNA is TGTGCCACCAGCAGAGATCCCGAAGGGCCCTACGAGCAGTACTTC. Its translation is CATSRDPEGPYEQYF.

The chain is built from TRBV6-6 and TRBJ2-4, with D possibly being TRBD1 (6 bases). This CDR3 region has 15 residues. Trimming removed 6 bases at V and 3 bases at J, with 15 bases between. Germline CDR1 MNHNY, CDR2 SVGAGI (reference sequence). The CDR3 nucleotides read TGTGCCAGCAGGCGCATACAGGGTGGCAAAAACATTCAGTACTTC. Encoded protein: CASRRIQGGKNIQYF.

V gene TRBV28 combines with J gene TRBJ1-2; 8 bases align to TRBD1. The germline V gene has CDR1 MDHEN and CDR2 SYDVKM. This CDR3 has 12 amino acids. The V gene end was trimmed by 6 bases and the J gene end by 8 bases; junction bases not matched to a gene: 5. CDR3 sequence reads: CASRRTGKGYTF. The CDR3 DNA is TGTGCCAGCAGACGGACAGGGAAGGGCTACACCTTC.

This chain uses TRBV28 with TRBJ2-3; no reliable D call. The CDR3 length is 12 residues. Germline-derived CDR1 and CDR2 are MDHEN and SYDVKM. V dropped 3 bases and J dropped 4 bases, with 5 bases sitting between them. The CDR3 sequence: CASSFPPDTQYF. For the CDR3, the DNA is TGTGCCAGCAGTTTCCCCCCAGATACGCAGTATTTT.

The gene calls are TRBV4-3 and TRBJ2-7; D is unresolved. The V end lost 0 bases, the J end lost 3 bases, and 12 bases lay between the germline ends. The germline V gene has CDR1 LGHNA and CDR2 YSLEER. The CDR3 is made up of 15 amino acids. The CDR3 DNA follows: TGCGCCAGCAGCCAAGACCCGACTGTTCACTACGAGCAGTACTTC. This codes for CASSQDPTVHYEQYF.

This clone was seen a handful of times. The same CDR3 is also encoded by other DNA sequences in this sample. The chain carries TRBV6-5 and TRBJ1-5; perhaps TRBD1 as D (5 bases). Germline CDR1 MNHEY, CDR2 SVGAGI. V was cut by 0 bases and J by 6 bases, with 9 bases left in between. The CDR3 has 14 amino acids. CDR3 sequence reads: CASSYSTGTQPQHF. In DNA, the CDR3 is TGTGCCAGCAGTTACTCGACTGGGACTCAGCCCCAGCATTTT.

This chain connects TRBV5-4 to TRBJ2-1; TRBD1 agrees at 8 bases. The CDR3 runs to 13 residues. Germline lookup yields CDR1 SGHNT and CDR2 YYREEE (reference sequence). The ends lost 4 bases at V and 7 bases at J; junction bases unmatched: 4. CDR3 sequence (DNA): TGTGCCAGCAGCACCCGGGACAGGAATGAGCAGTTCTTC. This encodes CASSTRDRNEQFF.

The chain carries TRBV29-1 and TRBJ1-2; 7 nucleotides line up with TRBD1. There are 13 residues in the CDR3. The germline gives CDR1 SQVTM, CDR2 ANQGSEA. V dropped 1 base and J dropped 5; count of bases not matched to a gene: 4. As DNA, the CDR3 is TGCAGCGTTGAAGCCGGGACAGTTTATGGCTACACCTTC. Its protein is CSVEAGTVYGYTF. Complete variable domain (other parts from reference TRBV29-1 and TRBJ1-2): SAVISQKPSRDICQRGTSLTIQCQVDSQVTMMFWYRQQPGQSLTLIATANQGSEATYESGFVIDKFPISRPNLTFSTLTVSNMSPEDSSIYLCSVEAGTVYGYTFGSGTRLTVV.

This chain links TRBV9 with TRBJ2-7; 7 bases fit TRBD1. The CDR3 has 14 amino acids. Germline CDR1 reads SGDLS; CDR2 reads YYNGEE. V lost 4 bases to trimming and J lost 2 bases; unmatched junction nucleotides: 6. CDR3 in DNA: TGTGCCAGCAGCCCACGGACAGGTCCCTACGAGCAGTACTTC. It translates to CASSPRTGPYEQYF.

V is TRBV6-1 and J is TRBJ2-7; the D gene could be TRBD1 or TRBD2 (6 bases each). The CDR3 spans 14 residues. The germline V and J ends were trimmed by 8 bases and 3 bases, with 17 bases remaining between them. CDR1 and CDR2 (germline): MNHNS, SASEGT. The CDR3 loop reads CASEGGPEIYEQYV. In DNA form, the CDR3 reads TGTGCCAGCGAGGGGGGCCCCGAGATCTACGAGCAGTACGTC.

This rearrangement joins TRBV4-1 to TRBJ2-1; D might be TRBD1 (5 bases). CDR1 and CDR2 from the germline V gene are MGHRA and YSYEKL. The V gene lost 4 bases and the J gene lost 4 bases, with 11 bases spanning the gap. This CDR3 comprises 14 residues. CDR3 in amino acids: CASSPPDRYNEQFF. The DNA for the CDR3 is TGCGCCAGCAGCCCCCCCGACAGATACAATGAGCAGTTCTTC.

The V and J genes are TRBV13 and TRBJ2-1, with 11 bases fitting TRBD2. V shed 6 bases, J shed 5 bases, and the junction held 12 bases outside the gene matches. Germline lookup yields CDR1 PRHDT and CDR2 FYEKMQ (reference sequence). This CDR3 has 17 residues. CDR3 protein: CASREFLTSGIHNEQFF. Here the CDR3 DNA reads TGTGCCAGCAGAGAGTTCTTGACTAGCGGGATTCACAATGAGCAGTTCTTC.

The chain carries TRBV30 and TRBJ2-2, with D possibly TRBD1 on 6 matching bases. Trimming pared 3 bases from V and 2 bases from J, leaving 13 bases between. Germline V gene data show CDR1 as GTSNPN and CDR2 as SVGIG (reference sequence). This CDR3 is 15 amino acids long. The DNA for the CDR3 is TGTGCCTGGAGAGGACCGGGACATAACACCGGGGAGCTGTTTTTT. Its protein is CAWRGPGHNTGELFF.

CDR3 bases: TGTGCCAGCAGTGACCCCAGAGCGGGGGGGACAGATACGCAGTATTTT. Translated: CASSDPRAGGTDTQYF. The genes are TRBV2 and TRBJ2-3; 10 nucleotides match TRBD2. The CDR3 has 16 amino acids. Germline CDR1 and CDR2: SNHLY and FYNNEI. J gave up 3 bases and V 3 bases, and 6 bases lay outside the gene matches.